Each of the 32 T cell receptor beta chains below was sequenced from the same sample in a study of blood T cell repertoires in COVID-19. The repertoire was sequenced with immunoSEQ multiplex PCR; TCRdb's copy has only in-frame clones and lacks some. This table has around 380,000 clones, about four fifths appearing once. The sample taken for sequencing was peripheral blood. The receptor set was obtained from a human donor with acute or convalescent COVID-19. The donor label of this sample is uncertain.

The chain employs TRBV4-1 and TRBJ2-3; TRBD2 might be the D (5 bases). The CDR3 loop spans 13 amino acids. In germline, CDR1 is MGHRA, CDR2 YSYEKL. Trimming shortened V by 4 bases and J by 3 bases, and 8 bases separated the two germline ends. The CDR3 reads CASSRTWTDTQYF. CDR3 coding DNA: TGCGCCAGCAGCCGGACTTGGACAGATACGCAGTATTTT.

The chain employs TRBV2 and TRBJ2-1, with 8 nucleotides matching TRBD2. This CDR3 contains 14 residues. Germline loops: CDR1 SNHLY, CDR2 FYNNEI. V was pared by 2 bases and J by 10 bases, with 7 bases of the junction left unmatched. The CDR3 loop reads CASSELRTSSEQFF. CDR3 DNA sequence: TGTGCCAGCAGTGAACTCCGGACTAGCTCCGAGCAGTTCTTC.

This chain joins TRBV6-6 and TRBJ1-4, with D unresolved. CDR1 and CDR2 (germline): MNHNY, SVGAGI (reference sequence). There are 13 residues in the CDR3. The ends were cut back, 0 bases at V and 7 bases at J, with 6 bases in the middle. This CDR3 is CASSYSGAEKLFF. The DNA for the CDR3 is TGTGCCAGCAGTTACTCGGGAGCTGAAAAACTGTTTTTT.

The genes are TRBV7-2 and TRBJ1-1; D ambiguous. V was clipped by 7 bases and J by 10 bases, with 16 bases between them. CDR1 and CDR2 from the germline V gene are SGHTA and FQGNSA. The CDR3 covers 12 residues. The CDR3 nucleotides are TGTGCCAGCACCCATAAACGACAATCAGCTTTCTTT. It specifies CASTHKRQSAFF.

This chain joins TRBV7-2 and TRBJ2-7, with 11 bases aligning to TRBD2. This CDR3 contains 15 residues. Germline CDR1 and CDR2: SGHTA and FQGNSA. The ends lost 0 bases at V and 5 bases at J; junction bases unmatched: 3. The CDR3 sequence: CASSLAVAGGHEQYF. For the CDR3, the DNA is TGTGCCAGCAGCTTAGCCGTAGCGGGAGGGCACGAGCAGTACTTC.

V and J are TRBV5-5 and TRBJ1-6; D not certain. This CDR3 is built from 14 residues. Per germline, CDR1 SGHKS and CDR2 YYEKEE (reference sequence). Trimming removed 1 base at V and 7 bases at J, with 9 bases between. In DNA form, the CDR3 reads TGTGCCAGCAGCTTGCTCCAGGCCAATTCACCCCTCCACTTT. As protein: CASSLLQANSPLHF.

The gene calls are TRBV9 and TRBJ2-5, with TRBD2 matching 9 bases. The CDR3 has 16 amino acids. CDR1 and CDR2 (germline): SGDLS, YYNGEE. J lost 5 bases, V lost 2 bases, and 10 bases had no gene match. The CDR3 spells CASSVGARGGRETQYF. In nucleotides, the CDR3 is TGTGCCAGCAGCGTCGGGGCGCGGGGGGGCCGGGAGACCCAGTACTTC.

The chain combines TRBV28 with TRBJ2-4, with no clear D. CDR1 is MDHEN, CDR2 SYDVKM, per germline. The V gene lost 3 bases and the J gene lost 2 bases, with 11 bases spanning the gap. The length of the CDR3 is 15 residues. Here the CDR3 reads CASSFRDLTKNIQYF. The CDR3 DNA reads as TGTGCCAGCAGTTTTAGAGATTTGACCAAAAACATTCAGTACTTC. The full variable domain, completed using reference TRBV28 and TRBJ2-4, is DVKVTQSSRYLVKRTGEKVFLECVQDMDHENMFWYRQDPGLGLRLIYFSYDVKMKEKGDIPEGYSVSREKKERFSLILESASTNQTSMYLCASSFRDLTKNIQYFGAGTRLSVL.

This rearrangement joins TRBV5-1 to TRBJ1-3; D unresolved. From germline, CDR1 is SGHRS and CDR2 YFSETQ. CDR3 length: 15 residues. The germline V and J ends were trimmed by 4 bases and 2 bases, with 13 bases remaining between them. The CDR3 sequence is CASSPEGWTGNTIYF. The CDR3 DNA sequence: TGCGCCAGCAGCCCGGAGGGTTGGACTGGAAACACCATATATTTT.

The CDR3 is CSVEDRGSTNEKLFF. The DNA of the CDR3 is TGCAGCGTTGAAGATCGGGGGTCAACTAATGAAAAACTGTTTTTT. The rearrangement links TRBV29-1 to TRBJ1-4; D is possibly TRBD1 (5 bases). The CDR3 spans 15 residues. Trimming removed 0 bases at V and 0 bases at J, with 8 bases between. The V gene's germline CDR1 is SQVTM and CDR2 ANQGSEA.

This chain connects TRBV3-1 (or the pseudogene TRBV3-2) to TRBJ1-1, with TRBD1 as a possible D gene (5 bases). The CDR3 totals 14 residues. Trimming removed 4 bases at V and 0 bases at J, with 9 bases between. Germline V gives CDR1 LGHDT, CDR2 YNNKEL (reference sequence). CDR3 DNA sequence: TGTGCCAGCAGCCCGACAGAGCTGAACACTGAAGCTTTCTTT. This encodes CASSPTELNTEAFF.

CDR3 protein: CATFLDRAPNTEAFF. The CDR3, as DNA: TGTGCCACCTTTTTGGACAGGGCACCGAACACTGAAGCTTTCTTT. The chain uses TRBV6-5 and TRBJ1-1; 8 bases map to TRBD1. The CDR3 consists of 15 residues. After removal of 10 bases from V and 1 base from J, the junction contained 11 bases not matched to a gene. Germline-derived CDR1 and CDR2 are MNHEY and SVGAGI.

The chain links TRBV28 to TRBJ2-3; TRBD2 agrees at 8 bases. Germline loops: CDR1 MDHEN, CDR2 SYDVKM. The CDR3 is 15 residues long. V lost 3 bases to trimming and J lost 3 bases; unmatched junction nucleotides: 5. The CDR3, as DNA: TGTGCCAGCAGTTTGTACGGGAGGGCGACAGATACGCAGTATTTT. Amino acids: CASSLYGRATDTQYF.

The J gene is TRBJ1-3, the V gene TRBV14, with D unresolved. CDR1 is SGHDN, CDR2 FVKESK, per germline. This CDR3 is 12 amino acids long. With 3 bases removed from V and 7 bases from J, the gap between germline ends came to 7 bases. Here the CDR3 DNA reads TGTGCCAGCAGCCATCTAAGTAACACCATATATTTT. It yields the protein CASSHLSNTIYF.

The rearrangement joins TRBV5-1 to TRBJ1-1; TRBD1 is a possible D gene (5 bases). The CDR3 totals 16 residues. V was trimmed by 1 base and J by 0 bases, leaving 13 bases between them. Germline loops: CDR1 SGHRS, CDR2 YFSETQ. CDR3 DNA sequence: TGCGCCAGCAGCTTGACTCTCGGGACTATGAACACTGAAGCTTTCTTT. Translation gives CASSLTLGTMNTEAFF. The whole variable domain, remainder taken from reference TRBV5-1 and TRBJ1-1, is KAGVTQTPRYLIKTRGQQVTLSCSPISGHRSVSWYQQTPGQGLQFLFEYFSETQRNKGNFPGRFSGRQFSNSRSEMNVSTLELGDSALYLCASSLTLGTMNTEAFFGQGTRLTVV.

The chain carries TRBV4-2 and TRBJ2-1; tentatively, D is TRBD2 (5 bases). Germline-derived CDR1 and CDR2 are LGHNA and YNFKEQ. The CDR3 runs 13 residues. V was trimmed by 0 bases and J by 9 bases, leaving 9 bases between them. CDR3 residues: CASSQEPGSEQFF. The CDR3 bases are TGTGCCAGCAGCCAAGAACCGGGGTCTGAGCAGTTCTTC.

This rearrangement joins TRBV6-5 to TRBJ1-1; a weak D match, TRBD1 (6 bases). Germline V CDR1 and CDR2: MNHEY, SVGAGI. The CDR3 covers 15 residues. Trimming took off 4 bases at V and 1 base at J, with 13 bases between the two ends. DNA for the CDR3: TGTGCCAGCAGTTTACAGGGTTTGGGGAACACTGAAGCTTTCTTT. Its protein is CASSLQGLGNTEAFF.

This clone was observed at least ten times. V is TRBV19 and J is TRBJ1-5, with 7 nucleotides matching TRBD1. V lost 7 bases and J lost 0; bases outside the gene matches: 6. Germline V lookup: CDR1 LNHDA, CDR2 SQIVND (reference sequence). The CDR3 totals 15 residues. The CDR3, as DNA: TGTGCCAGTACGCCGGGACAGCCTAGCAATCAGCCCCAGCATTTT. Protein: CASTPGQPSNQPQHF.

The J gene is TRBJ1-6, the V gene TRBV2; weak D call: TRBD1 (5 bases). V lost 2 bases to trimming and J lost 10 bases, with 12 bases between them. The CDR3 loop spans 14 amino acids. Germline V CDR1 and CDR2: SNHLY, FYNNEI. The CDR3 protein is CASSESGFYSPLHF. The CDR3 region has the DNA TGTGCCAGCAGTGAATCAGGGTTCTACTCACCCCTCCACTTT.

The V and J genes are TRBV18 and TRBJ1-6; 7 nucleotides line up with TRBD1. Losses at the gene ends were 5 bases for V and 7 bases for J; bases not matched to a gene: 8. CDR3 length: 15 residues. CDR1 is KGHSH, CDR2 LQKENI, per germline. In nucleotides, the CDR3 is TGTGCCAGCTCAGACCGGGACAGCGTCAATTCACCCCTCCACTTT. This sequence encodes CASSDRDSVNSPLHF.

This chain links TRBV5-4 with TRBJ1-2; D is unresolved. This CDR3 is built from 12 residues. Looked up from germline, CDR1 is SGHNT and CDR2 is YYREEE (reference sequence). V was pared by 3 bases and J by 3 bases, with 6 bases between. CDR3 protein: CASSSNYYGYTF. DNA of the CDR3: TGTGCCAGCAGCTCCAATTACTATGGCTACACCTTC.

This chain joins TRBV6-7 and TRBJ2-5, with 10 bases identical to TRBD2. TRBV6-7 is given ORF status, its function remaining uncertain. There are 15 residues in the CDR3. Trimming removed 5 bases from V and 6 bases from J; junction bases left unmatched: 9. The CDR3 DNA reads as TGTGCCAGCAGTGAGTCTAGCGGGAGTGTAAAGACCCAGTACTTC. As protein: CASSESSGSVKTQYF.

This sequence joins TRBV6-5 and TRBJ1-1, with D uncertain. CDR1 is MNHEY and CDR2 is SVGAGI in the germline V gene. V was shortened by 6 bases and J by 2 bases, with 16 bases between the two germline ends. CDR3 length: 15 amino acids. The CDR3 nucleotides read TGTGCCAGCAGGAAGACCTCTGCGGGTAACACTGAAGCTTTCTTT. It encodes CASRKTSAGNTEAFF.

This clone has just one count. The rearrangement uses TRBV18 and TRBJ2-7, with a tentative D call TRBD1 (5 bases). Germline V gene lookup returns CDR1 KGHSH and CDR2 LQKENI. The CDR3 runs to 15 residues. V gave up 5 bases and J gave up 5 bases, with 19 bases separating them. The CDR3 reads CASSTEARAQNEQYF. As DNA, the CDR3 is TGTGCCAGCTCAACCGAGGCCAGGGCTCAGAACGAGCAGTACTTC.

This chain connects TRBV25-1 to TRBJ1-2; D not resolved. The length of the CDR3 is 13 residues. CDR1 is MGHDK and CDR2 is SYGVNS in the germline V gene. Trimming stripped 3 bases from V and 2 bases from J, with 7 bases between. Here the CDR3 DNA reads TGTGCCAGCAGTGATTCCAGGAACTATGGCTACACCTTC. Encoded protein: CASSDSRNYGYTF.

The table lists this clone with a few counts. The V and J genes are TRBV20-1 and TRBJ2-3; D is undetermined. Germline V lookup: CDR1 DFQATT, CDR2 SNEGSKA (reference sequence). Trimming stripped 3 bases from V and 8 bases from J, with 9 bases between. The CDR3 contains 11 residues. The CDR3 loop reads CSARSGVTQYF. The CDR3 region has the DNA TGCAGTGCTAGGTCCGGTGTTACGCAGTATTTT.

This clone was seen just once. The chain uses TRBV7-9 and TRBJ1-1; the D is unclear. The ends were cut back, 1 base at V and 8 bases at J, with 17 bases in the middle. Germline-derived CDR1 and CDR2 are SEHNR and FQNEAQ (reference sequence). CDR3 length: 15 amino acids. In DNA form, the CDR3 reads TGTGCCAGCAGCTTAGGGGCTCTCGTCTCACCCGAAGCTTTCTTT. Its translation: CASSLGALVSPEAFF.

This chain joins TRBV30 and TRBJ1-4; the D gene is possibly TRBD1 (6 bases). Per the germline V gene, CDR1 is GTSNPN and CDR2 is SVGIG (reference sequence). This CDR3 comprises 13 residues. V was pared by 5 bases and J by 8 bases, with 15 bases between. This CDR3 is CAWGEDRGEKLFF. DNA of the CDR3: TGTGCCTGGGGGGAGGACAGAGGAGAAAAACTGTTTTTT.

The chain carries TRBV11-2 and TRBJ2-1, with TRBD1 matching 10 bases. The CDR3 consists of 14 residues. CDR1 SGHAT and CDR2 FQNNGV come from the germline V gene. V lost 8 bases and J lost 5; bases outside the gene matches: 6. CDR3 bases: TGTGCCAGCTCGGGACAGGGGAAAAACAATGAGCAGTTCTTC. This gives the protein CASSGQGKNNEQFF.

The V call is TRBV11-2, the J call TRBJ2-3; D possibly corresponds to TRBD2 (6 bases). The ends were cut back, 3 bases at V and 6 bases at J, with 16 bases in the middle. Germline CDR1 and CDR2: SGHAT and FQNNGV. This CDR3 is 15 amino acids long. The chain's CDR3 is CASSLLRTGGDTQYF. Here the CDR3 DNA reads TGTGCCAGCAGCTTGCTCCGGACTGGGGGGGATACGCAGTATTTT.

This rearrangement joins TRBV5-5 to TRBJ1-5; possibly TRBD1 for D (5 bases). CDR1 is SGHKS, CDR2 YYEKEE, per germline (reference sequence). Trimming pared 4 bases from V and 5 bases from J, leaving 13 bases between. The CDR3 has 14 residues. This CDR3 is CASSRVSGDQPQHF. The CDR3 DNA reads TGTGCCAGCAGCAGGGTCTCGGGGGATCAGCCCCAGCATTTT.

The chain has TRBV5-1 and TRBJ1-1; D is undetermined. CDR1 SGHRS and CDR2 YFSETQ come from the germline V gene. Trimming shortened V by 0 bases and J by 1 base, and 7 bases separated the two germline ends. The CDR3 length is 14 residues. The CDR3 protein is CASSLDTSNTEAFF. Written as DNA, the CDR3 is TGCGCCAGCAGCTTGGACACCTCGAACACTGAAGCTTTCTTT.